The T cell receptor (beta chain) described here comes from a study of blood T cell repertoires in COVID-19. In the authors' methods: Amplification of reference gene primers provided the estimated nucleated cell counts. Only in-frame clones appear in the TCRdb table, and some are missing; sequencing was by immunoSEQ multiplex PCR. From that table come the V and J calls and clone size; the DNA was used to work out D and trimming. The sample yields 150,000 to 200,000 clones, 80% to 95% seen once. The junction had 7 bases not matched to a gene; V was cut back by 7 bases and J by 2 bases. The length of the CDR3 is 14 residues. In germline, CDR1 is SGHRS, CDR2 YFSETQ.

The chain combines TRBV5-1 with TRBJ1-1; 8 nucleotides match TRBD1. Sequencing used peripheral blood. This TCR derives from a man in his fifties or sixties with acute or convalescent COVID-19. DNA of the CDR3: TGCGCCAGCGAACCGGGACAGGCTAACACTGAAGCTTTCTTT. It codes for CASEPGQANTEAFF.